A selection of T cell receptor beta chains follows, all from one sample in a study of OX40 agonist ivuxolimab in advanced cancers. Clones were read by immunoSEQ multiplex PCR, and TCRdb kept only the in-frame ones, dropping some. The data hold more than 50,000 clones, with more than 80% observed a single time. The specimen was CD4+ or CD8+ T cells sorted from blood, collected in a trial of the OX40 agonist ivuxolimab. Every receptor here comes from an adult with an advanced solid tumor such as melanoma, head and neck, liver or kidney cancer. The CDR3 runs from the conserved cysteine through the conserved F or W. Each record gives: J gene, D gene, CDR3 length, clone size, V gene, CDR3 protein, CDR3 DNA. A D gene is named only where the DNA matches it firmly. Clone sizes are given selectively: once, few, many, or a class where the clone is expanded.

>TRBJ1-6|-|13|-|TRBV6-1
CASIDLPNSPLHF
TGTGCCAGCATAGATCTACCGAATTCACCCCTCCACTTT
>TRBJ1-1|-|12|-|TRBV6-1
CASNNGWDEAFF
TGTGCCAGCAATAACGGATGGGATGAAGCTTTCTTT
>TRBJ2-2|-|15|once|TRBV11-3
CASSSREEFTGELFF
TGTGCCAGCAGCTCGAGGGAGGAATTCACCGGGGAGCTGTTTTTT
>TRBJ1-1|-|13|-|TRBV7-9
CASSSERNTEAFF
TGTGCCAGCAGCTCTGAACGGAACACTGAAGCTTTCTTT
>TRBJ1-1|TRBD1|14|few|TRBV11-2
CASSWDRETTEAFF
TGTGCCAGCAGCTGGGACAGGGAGACCACTGAAGCTTTCTTT
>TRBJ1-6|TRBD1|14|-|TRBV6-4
CASSDSGGESPLHF
TGTGCCAGCAGTGACTCAGGGGGCGAATCACCCCTCCACTTT
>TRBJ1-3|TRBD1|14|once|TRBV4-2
CASSLRDREHTIYF
TGTGCCAGCAGCCTCCGGGACAGGGAACACACCATATATTTT
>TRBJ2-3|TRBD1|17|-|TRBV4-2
CASSQDGTGVSTDTQYF
TGTGCCAGCAGCCAAGACGGGACAGGGGTTAGCACAGATACGCAGTATTTT
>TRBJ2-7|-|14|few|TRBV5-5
CASSLEGHSYEQYF
TGTGCCAGCAGCTTGGAGGGACATTCGTACGAGCAGTACTTC
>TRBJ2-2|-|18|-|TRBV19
CASSSPGVTGIDTGELFF
TGTGCCAGTAGCTCCCCAGGGGTTACAGGGATAGACACCGGGGAGCTGTTTTTT
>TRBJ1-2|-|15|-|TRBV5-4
CASRGGGGSNYGYTF
TGTGCCAGCAGAGGCGGGGGGGGAAGTAACTATGGCTACACCTTC
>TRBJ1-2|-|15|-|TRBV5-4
CASTPQVIFNYGYTF
TGTGCCAGCACCCCGCAGGTGATTTTTAACTATGGCTACACCTTC
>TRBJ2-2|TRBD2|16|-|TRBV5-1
CASSTTRGGNTGELFF
TGCGCCAGCAGCACGACCCGGGGGGGGAACACCGGGGAGCTGTTTTTT
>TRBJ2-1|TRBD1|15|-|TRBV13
CASSAPGQGSGGQFF
TGTGCCAGCAGCGCCCCGGGACAGGGATCCGGAGGGCAGTTCTTC
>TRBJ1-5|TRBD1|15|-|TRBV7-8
CASSTHRGEGQPQHF
TGTGCCAGCAGCACACACAGGGGAGAGGGTCAGCCCCAGCATTTT
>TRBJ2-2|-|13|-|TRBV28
CASSPLPTGELFF
TGTGCCAGCAGTCCCCTCCCCACCGGGGAGCTGTTTTTT
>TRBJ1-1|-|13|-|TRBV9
CASSVTPNTEAFF
TGTGCCAGCAGCGTAACACCGAACACTGAAGCTTTCTTT
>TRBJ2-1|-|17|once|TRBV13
CASSLPPWERAYNEQFF
TGTGCCAGCAGCTTGCCCCCCTGGGAGCGGGCTTACAATGAGCAGTTCTTC
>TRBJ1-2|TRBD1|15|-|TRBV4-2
CASSQNRGESGGYTF
TGTGCCAGCAGCCAAAACAGGGGAGAATCGGGGGGCTACACCTTC
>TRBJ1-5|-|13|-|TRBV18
CASSTGHNQPQHF
TGTGCCAGCTCGACGGGGCACAATCAGCCCCAGCATTTT
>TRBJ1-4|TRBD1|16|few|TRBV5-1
CASSRTFQGAGEKLFF
TGCGCCAGCAGCCGGACCTTTCAGGGGGCAGGAGAAAAACTGTTTTTT
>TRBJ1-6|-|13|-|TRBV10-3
CAISEADNSPLHF
TGTGCCATCAGTGAGGCAGATAATTCACCCCTCCACTTT
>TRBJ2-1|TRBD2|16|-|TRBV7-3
CASSRTSGVSYNEQFF
TGTGCCAGCAGTCGGACTAGCGGGGTCTCCTACAATGAGCAGTTCTTC
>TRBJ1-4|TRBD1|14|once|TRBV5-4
CASSPGTGAEKLFF
TGTGCCAGCAGCCCCGGGACAGGGGCTGAAAAACTGTTTTTT
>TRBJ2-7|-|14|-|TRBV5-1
CASSFRPGDREQYF
TGCGCCAGCAGCTTCCGCCCAGGGGATCGCGAGCAGTACTTC
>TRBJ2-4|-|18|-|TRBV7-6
CASSLAGTGLGAKNIQYF
TGTGCCAGCAGCTTAGCCGGGACGGGCTTAGGGGCCAAAAACATTCAGTACTTC
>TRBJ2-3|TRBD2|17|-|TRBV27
CASSFSVAGGRTDTQYF
TGTGCCAGCAGTTTTTCGGTGGCGGGGGGGCGTACAGATACGCAGTATTTT
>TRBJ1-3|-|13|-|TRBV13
CASSLVRGNTIYF
TGTGCCAGCAGCTTAGTGCGAGGAAACACCATATATTTT
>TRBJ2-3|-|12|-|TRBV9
CASSEGLDTQYF
TGTGCCAGCAGCGAAGGGTTAGATACGCAGTATTTT
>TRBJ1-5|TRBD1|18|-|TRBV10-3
CAISESRVDRVSNQPQHF
TGTGCCATCAGTGAGTCGAGGGTGGACAGGGTTAGCAATCAGCCCCAGCATTTT
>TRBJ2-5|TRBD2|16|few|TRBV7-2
CASSQRLAGPRETQYF
TGTGCCAGCAGCCAGCGACTAGCGGGGCCCAGAGAGACCCAGTACTTC
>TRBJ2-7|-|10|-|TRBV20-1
CSVLSGEQYF
TGCAGTGTTCTATCGGGGGAGCAGTACTTC
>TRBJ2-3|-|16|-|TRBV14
CASSPGWARGSDTQYF
TGTGCCAGCAGCCCCGGCTGGGCCCGTGGATCAGATACGCAGTATTTT
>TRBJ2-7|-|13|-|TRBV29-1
CSANLAPSYEQYF
TGCAGCGCCAATCTAGCGCCGTCCTACGAGCAGTACTTC
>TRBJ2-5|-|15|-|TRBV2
CASSGPAIGGTQEDF
TGTGCCAGCAGTGGGCCCGCCATAGGGGGGACCCAAGAGGACTTC
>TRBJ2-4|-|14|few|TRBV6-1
CASSEVQGIYIQYF
TGTGCCAGCAGTGAAGTCCAGGGAATTTACATTCAGTACTTC
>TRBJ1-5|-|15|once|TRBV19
CASSIDTTSQQPQHF
TGTGCCAGTAGTATAGATACGACGTCTCAGCAGCCCCAGCATTTT
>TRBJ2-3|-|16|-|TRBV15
CATSRRTGQGSDTQYF
TGTGCCACCAGCCGACGGACGGGGCAGGGGTCAGATACGCAGTATTTT
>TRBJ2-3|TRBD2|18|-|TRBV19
CASSIGGGRWRDTDTQYF
TGTGCCAGTAGTATAGGCGGGGGGCGTTGGAGGGACACAGATACGCAGTATTTT
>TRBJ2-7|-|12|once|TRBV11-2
CASSLVIYEQYF
TGTGCCAGCAGCTTAGTGATTTACGAGCAGTACTTC
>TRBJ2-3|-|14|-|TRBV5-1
CASTRDKSTDTQYF
TGCGCCAGCACCCGGGACAAAAGCACAGATACGCAGTATTTT
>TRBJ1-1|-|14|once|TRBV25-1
CASSTVQGRAGAFF
TGTGCCAGCAGTACCGTCCAGGGACGAGCGGGAGCTTTCTTT
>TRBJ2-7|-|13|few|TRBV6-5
CASTQRGTYEQYF
TGTGCCAGCACTCAACGAGGTACCTACGAGCAGTACTTC
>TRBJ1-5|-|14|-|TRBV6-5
CASSVTHPNQPQHF
TGTGCCAGCAGTGTAACACATCCCAATCAGCCCCAGCATTTT
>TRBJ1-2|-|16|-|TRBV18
CASSPDMEGLGYGYTF
TGTGCCAGCTCACCGGATATGGAGGGTTTAGGCTATGGCTACACCTTC
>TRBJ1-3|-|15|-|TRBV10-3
CAIREDSVSGNTIYF
TGTGCCATCAGGGAGGACAGTGTCTCTGGAAACACCATATATTTT
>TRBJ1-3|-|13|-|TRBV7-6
CASSLEVGNTIYF
TGTGCCAGCAGCTTAGAGGTCGGGAACACCATATATTTT
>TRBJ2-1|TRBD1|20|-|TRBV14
CASSQARTGGGWFLYNEQFF
TGTGCCAGCAGCCAAGCCCGAACAGGGGGTGGATGGTTCCTCTACAATGAGCAGTTCTTC